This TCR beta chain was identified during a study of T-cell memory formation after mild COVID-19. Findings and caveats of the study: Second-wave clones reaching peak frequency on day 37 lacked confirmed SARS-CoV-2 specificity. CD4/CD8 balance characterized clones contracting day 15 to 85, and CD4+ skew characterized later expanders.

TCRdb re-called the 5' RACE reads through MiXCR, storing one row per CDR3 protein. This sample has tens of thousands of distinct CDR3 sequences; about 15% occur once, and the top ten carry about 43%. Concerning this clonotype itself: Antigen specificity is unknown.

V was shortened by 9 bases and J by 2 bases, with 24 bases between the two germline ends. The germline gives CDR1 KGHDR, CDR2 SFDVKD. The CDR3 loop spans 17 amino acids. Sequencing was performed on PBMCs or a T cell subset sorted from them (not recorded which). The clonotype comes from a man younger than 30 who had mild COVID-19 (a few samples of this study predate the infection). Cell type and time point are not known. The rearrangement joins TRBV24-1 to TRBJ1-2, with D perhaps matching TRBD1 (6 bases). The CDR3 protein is CATRAKDSCLLNYGYTF. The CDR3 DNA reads TGTGCCACCCGGGCAAAGGACAGCTGCCTCCTCAACTATGGCTACACCTTC.